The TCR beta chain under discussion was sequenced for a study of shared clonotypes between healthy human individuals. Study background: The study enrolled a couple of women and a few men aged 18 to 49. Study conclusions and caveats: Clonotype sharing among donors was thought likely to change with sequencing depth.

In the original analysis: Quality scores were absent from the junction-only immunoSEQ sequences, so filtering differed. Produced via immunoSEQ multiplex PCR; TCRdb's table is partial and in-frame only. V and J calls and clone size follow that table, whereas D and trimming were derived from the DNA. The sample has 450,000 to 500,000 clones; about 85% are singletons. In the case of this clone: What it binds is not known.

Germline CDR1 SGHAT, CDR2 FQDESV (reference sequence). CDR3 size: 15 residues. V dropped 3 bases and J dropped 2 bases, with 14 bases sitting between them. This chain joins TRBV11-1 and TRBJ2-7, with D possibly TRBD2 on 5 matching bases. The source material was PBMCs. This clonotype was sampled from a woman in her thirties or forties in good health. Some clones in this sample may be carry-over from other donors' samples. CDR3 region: CASSFNSGDPYEQYF. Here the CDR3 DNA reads TGTGCCAGCAGCTTCAACTCCGGGGATCCCTACGAGCAGTACTTC.